What follows are 13 T cell receptor beta chains derived from one specimen sequenced in a study of CD8+ T cells in alopecia areata. Isolated RNA was reverse transcribed into cDNA used as the sequencing template. Profiling relied on immunoSEQ multiplex PCR, and the TCRdb table lists in-frame clones only, not all of them. The sample shows around 100,000 clones, roughly three fifths of them seen only once. Treatment: oral pan-JAK inhibitor, 5-10 mg twice daily. The sequencing here drew on CD4+ T cells sorted from blood, taken at week 24, from a patient treated with tofacitinib. The source of these receptors is a human donor with alopecia areata.

CDR3: CSVTDNQGTGESYEQYF. Here the CDR3 DNA reads TGCAGCGTAACCGACAACCAAGGGACAGGGGAATCCTACGAGCAGTACTTC. The chain carries TRBV29-1 and TRBJ2-7; TRBD1 aligns across 10 bases. The CDR3 has 17 amino acids. The J segment lost 1 base and the V segment lost 6 bases, leaving 15 bases of the junction unmatched. Germline V gene data show CDR1 as SQVTM and CDR2 as ANQGSEA.

In regard to this clone: A read error may produce the germline difference seen at one junction end. This sequence joins TRBV7-2 and TRBJ2-7, with D possibly TRBD1 on 5 matching bases. The CDR3 has 14 residues. Germline-derived CDR1 and CDR2 are SGHTA and FQGNSA. For the CDR3, the DNA is TGCGCCAGCAGCCAAGGGGTCGGCGTGGACGAGCAGTACTTC. This gives the protein CASSQGVGVDEQYF. The whole variable domain, filled in from reference TRBV7-2 and TRBJ2-7, reads GAGVSQSPSNKVTEKGKDVELRCDPISGHTALYWYRQSLGQGLEFLIYFQGNSAPDKSGLPSDRFSAERTGGSVSTLTIQRTQQEDSAVYLCASSQGVGVDEQYFGPGTRLTVT.

The chain links TRBV4-2 to TRBJ2-1; 8 bases are a match to TRBD2. The CDR3 length is 16 residues. Germline lookup yields CDR1 LGHNA and CDR2 YNFKEQ. V lost 0 bases and J lost 3; bases outside the gene matches: 4. In DNA form, the CDR3 reads TGTGCCAGCAGCCAAGATAGCGGGGTCAGCTACAATGAGCAGTTCTTC. Protein product: CASSQDSGVSYNEQFF.

This rearrangement joins TRBV29-1 to TRBJ2-3, with D possibly TRBD2 on 6 matching bases. The CDR3 consists of 11 residues. Germline lookup yields CDR1 SQVTM and CDR2 ANQGSEA. V was trimmed by 4 bases and J by 6 bases, leaving 8 bases between them. CDR3 nucleotides: TGCAGCGTTGCCCGGGGGGATACGCAGTATTTT. It is translated as CSVARGDTQYF.

The chain uses TRBV30 and TRBJ2-1; a weak D match, TRBD2 (5 bases). From germline, CDR1 is GTSNPN and CDR2 SVGIG (reference sequence). The CDR3 has 12 amino acids. Trimming stripped 8 bases from V and 4 bases from J, with 12 bases between. CDR3 bases: TGTGCCATGAGCGGAGGATACAATGAGCAGTTCTTC. Protein: CAMSGGYNEQFF. Together with reference TRBV30 and TRBJ2-1, the CDR3 gives the full variable domain: SQTIHQWPATLVQPVGSPLSLECTVEGTSNPNLYWYRQAAGRGLQLLFYSVGIGQISSEVPQNLSASRPQDRQFILSSKKLLLSDSGFYLCAMSGGYNEQFFGPGTRLTVL.

V and J are TRBV7-2 and TRBJ2-5; TRBD2 aligns across 7 bases. Unmatched junction bases numbered 6, after V lost 5 bases and J lost 3 bases. Germline values: CDR1 SGHTA, CDR2 FQGNSA. There are 14 residues in the CDR3. The CDR3 protein is CASSPQAGKETQYF. The CDR3 bases are TGTGCCAGCAGCCCCCAAGCGGGAAAAGAGACCCAGTACTTC. The full variable domain, its missing parts supplied by reference TRBV7-2 and TRBJ2-5, is GAGVSQSPSNKVTEKGKDVELRCDPISGHTALYWYRQSLGQGLEFLIYFQGNSAPDKSGLPSDRFSAERTGGSVSTLTIQRTQQEDSAVYLCASSPQAGKETQYFGPGTRLLVL.

CDR3 in amino acids: CASSRGLSTDTQYF. Written as DNA, the CDR3 is TGCGCCAGCAGTAGAGGACTGAGCACAGATACGCAGTATTTT. This chain connects TRBV5-1 to TRBJ2-3; weak D call: TRBD2 (5 bases). Trimming took off 5 bases at V and 0 bases at J, with 10 bases between the two ends. Per germline, CDR1 SGHRS and CDR2 YFSETQ. The CDR3 consists of 14 residues.

V gene TRBV29-1 combines with J gene TRBJ1-2; D is uncertain. Deletions cut 5 bases from V and 2 bases from J, with 12 bases between. The CDR3 spans 13 residues. From germline, CDR1 is SQVTM and CDR2 ANQGSEA. CDR3 in amino acids: CSVSRSTNYGYTF. CDR3 DNA: TGCAGCGTTAGCAGGTCGACGAACTATGGCTACACCTTC.

There are a few counts of this clone. The chain carries TRBV29-1 and TRBJ1-1; D unclear. Germline lookup yields CDR1 SQVTM and CDR2 ANQGSEA. The CDR3 extends over 13 amino acids. Trimming cost V 4 bases and J 1 base, with 10 bases left between them. The CDR3 sequence: CSVVGGGNTEAFF. The CDR3 DNA is TGCAGCGTTGTCGGAGGAGGGAACACTGAAGCTTTCTTT.

The chain combines TRBV2 with TRBJ2-5; D possibly corresponds to TRBD2 (5 bases). V shed 3 bases and J shed 7 bases, with 9 bases lying between them. CDR1 and CDR2 from the germline V gene are SNHLY and FYNNEI. The CDR3 is made up of 12 amino acids. In DNA, the CDR3 is TGTGCCAGCAGTGAGAGGGTTGGGACCCAGTACTTC. Amino acids: CASSERVGTQYF.

The CDR3: CASSQGQGGYGYTF. Written as DNA, the CDR3 is TGTGCCAGCAGCCAAGGGCAGGGCGGCTATGGCTACACCTTC. The rearrangement links TRBV14 to TRBJ1-2, with D possibly TRBD1 on 5 matching bases. The CDR3 sequence is 14 residues long. V was pared by 1 base and J by 4 bases, with 10 bases between. From germline, CDR1 is SGHDN and CDR2 FVKESK.

This clone was counted a few times. The V gene is TRBV18, the J gene TRBJ2-5; D not certain. This CDR3 has 13 residues. Trimming took 2 bases from V and 5 from J, leaving 9 bases between them. Per germline, CDR1 KGHSH and CDR2 LQKENI. This CDR3 is CASSPALDETQYF. Here the CDR3 DNA reads TGTGCCAGCTCACCAGCTCTAGACGAGACCCAGTACTTC. The entire variable domain, with the rest obtained from reference TRBV18 and TRBJ2-5, is as follows: NAGVMQNPRHLVRRRGQEARLRCSPMKGHSHVYWYRQLPEEGLKFMVYLQKENIIDESGMPKERFSAEFPKEGPSILRIQQVVRGDSAAYFCASSPALDETQYFGPGTRLLVL.

In this sample, this clone turned up a few times. J is TRBJ2-2 and V is TRBV15; weak D call: TRBD1 (5 bases). V shed 3 bases and J shed 4 bases, with 12 bases lying between them. The germline V gene has CDR1 LNHNV and CDR2 YYDKDF (reference sequence). The CDR3 covers 15 residues. The CDR3 DNA is TGTGCCACCAGCAGTGTCGGACACGGCACCGGGGAGCTGTTTTTT. It encodes CATSSVGHGTGELFF.